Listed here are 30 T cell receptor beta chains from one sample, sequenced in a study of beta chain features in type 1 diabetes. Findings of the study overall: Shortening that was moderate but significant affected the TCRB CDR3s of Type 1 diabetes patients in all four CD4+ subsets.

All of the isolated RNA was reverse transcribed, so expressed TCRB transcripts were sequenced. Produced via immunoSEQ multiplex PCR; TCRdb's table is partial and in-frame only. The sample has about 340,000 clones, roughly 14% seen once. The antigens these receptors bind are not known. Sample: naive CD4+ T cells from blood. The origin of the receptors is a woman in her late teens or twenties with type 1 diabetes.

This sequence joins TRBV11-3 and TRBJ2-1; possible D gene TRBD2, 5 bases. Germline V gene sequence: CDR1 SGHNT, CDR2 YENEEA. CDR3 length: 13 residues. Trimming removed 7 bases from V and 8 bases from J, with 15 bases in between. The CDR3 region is CASTSQGRDEQFF. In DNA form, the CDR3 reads TGTGCCAGCACCTCCCAAGGGCGGGATGAGCAGTTCTTC.

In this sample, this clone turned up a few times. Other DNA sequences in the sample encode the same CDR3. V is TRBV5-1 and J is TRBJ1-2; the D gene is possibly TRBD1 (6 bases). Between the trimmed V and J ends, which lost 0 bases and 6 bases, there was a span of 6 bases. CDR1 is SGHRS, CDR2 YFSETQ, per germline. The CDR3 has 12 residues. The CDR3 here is CASSLDRDGYTF. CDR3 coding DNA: TGCGCCAGCAGCTTGGACAGGGATGGCTACACCTTC.

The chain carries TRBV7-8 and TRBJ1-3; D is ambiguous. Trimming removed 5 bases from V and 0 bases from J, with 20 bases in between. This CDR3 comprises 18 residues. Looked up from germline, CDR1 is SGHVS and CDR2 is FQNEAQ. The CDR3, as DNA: TGTGCCAGCAGCCACACCTGGTGGAGCTCGGGCTCTGGAAACACCATATATTTT. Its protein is CASSHTWWSSGSGNTIYF. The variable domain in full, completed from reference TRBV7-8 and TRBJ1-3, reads GAGVSQSPRYKVAKRGQDVALRCDPISGHVSLFWYQQALGQGPEFLTYFQNEAQLDKSGLPSDRFFAERPEGSVSTLKIQRTQQEDSAVYLCASSHTWWSSGSGNTIYFGEGSWLTVV.

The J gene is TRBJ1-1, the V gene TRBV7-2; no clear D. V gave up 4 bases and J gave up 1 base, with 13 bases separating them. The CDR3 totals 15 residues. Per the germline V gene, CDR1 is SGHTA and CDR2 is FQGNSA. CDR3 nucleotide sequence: TGTGCCAGCAGCTCGCCGGGAACGGAGAACACTGAAGCTTTCTTT. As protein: CASSSPGTENTEAFF. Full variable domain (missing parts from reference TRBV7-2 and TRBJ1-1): GAGVSQSPSNKVTEKGKDVELRCDPISGHTALYWYRQSLGQGLEFLIYFQGNSAPDKSGLPSDRFSAERTGGSVSTLTIQRTQQEDSAVYLCASSSPGTENTEAFFGQGTRLTVV.

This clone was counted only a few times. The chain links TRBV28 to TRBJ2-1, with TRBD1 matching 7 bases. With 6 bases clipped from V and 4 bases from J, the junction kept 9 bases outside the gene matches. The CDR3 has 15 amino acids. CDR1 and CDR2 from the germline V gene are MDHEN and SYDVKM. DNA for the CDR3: TGTGCCAGCAGCCCGACAGGGACGGTATACAATGAGCAGTTCTTC. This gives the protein CASSPTGTVYNEQFF. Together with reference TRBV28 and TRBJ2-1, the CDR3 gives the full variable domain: DVKVTQSSRYLVKRTGEKVFLECVQDMDHENMFWYRQDPGLGLRLIYFSYDVKMKEKGDIPEGYSVSREKKERFSLILESASTNQTSMYLCASSPTGTVYNEQFFGPGTRLTVL.

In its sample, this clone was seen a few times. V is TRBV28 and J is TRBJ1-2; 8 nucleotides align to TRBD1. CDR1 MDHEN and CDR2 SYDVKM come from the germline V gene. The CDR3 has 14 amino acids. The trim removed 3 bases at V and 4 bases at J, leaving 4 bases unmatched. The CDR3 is CASSLGQDSYGYTF. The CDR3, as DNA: TGTGCCAGCAGTTTGGGACAGGACAGCTATGGCTACACCTTC.

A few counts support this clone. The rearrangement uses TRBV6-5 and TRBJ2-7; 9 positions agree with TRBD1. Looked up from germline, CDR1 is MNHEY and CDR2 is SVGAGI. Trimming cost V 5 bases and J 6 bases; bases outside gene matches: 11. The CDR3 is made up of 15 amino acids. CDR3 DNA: TGTGCCAGCAGTACGCCGGGACAGGGACGTTTCGAGCAGTACTTC. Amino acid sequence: CASSTPGQGRFEQYF.

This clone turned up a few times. CDR3 region: CASSSLADIYNEQFF. CDR3 coding DNA: TGTGCCAGCAGCTCACTAGCGGACATATACAATGAGCAGTTCTTC. The chain uses TRBV5-4 and TRBJ2-1, with TRBD2 identical over 8 bases. This CDR3 spans 15 amino acids. Germline values: CDR1 SGHNT, CDR2 YYREEE (reference sequence). With V trimmed by 3 bases and J by 4 bases, 6 bases remained unmatched.

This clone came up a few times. CDR3 sequence: CASSLYNEQYF. CDR3 coding DNA: TGTGCCAGCAGCTTATACAACGAGCAGTACTTC. The rearrangement joins TRBV13 to TRBJ2-7; no firm D call. Trimming removed 2 bases at V and 5 bases at J, with 4 bases between. CDR1 and CDR2 (germline): PRHDT, FYEKMQ (reference sequence). The CDR3 loop spans 11 amino acids.

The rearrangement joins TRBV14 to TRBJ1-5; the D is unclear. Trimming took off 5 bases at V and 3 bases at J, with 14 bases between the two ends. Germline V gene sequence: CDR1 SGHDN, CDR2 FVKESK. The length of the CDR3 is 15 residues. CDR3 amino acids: CASSIGRKTNQPQHF. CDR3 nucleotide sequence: TGTGCCAGCAGCATAGGCAGGAAAACCAATCAGCCCCAGCATTTT.

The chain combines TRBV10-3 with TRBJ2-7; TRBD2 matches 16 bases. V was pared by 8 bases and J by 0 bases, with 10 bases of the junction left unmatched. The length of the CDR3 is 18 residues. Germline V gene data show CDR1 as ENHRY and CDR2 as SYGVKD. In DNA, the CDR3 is TGTGCCATCCAAAAGGGACTAGCGGGAGGGCCAACCTCCTACGAGCAGTACTTC. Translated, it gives CAIQKGLAGGPTSYEQYF.

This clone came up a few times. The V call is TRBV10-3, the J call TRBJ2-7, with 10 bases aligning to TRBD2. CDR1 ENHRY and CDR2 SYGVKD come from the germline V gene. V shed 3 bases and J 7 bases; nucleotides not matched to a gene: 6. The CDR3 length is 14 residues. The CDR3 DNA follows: TGTGCCATCAGTGACTTAGCGGGAGGTGGAGAGCAGTACGTC. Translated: CAISDLAGGGEQYV.

The CDR3 DNA follows: TGTGCCAGCAGCCCTAGGGTGTCGGGAGGGCCCCTAATCGGGGAGCTGTTTTTT. Encoded protein: CASSPRVSGGPLIGELFF. The chain links TRBV7-2 to TRBJ2-2, with 8 bases identical to TRBD2. Germline V lookup: CDR1 SGHTA, CDR2 FQGNSA. V lost 5 bases, J lost 7 bases, and 18 bases stayed unmatched. There are 18 residues in the CDR3.

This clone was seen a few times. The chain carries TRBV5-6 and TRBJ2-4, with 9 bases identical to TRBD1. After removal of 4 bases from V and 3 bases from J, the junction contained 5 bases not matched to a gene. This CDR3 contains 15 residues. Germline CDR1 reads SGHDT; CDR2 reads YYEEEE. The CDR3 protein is CASSPGQGGKNIQYF. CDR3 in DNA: TGTGCCAGCAGCCCGGGACAGGGAGGCAAAAACATTCAGTACTTC.

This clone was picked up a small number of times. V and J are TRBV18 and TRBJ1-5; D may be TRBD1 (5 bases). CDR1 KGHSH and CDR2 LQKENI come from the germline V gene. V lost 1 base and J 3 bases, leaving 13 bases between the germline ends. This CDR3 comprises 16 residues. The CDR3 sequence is CASSPLAGLNNQPQHF. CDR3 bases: TGTGCCAGCTCACCACTGGCGGGGCTCAACAATCAGCCCCAGCATTTT.

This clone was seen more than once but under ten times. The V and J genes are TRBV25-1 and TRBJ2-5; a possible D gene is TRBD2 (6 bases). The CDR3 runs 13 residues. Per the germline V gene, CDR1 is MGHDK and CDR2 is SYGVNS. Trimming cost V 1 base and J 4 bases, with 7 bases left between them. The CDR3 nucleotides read TGTGCCAGCAGTGAATCAGCGGGAGAGACCCAGTACTTC. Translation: CASSESAGETQYF.

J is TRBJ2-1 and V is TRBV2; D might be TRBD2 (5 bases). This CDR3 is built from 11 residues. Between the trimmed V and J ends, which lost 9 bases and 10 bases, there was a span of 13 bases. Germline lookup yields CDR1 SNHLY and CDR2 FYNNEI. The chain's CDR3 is CASSLVREQFF. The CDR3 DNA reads TGTGCCAGTTCACTAGTGCGGGAGCAGTTCTTC.

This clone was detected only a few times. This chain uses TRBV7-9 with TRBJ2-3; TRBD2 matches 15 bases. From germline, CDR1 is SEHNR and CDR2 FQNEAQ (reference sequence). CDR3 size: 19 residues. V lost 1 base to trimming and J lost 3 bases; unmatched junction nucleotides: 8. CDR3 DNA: TGTGCCAGCAGCTTAGACCCTGGACTAGCGGGAGGGCCAACAGATACGCAGTATTTT. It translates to CASSLDPGLAGGPTDTQYF. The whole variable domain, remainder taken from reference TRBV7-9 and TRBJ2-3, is DTGVSQNPRHKITKRGQNVTFRCDPISEHNRLYWYRQTLGQGPEFLTYFQNEAQLEKSRLLSDRFSAERPKGSFSTLEIQRTEQGDSAMYLCASSLDPGLAGGPTDTQYFGPGTRLTVL.

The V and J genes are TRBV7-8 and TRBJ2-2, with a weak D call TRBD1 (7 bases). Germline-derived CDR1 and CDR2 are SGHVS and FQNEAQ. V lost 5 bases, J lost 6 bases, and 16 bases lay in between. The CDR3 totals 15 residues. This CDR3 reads CASSARGAKPGELFF. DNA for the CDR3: TGTGCCAGCAGCGCCAGGGGGGCAAAACCCGGGGAGCTGTTTTTT.

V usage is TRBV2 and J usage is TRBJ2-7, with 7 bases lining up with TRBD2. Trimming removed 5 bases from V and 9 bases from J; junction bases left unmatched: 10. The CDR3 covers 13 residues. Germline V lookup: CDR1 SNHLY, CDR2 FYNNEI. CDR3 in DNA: TGTGCCAGCAGTAACCAAGCGGGGCCAGGGCAGTACTTC. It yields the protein CASSNQAGPGQYF.

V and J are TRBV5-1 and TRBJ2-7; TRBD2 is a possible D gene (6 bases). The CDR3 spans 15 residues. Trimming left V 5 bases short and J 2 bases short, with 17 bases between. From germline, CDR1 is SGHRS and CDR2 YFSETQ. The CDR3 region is CASSPGGAQTYEQYF. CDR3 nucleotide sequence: TGCGCCAGCAGTCCCGGGGGAGCCCAAACCTACGAGCAGTACTTC.

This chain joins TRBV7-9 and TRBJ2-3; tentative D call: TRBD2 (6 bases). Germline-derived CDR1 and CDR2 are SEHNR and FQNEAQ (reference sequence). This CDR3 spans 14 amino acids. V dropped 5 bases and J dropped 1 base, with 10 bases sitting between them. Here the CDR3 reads CASSLPSGTDTQYF. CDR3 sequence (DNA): TGTGCCAGCAGCCTCCCTAGCGGCACAGATACGCAGTATTTT.

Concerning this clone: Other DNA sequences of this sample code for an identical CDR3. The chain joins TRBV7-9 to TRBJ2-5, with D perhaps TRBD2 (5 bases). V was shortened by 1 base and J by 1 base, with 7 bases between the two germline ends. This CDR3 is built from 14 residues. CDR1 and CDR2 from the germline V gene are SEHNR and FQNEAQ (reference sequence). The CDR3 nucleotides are TGTGCCAGCAGCTTAGAGGCGGGCCAAGAGACCCAGTACTTC. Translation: CASSLEAGQETQYF.

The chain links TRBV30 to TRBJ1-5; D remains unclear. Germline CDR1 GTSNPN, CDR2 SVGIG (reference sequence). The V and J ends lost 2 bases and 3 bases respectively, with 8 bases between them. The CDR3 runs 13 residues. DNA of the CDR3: TGTGCCTGGAGTAAACAGCCCAATCAGCCCCAGCATTTT. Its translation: CAWSKQPNQPQHF.

The CDR3 region is CASSFGGSFSGANVLTF. CDR3 nucleotide sequence: TGCGCCAGCAGCTTTGGGGGCTCTTTCTCTGGGGCCAACGTCCTGACTTTC. The V gene is TRBV5-1, the J gene TRBJ2-6, with a tentative D call TRBD1 (6 bases). Trimming shortened V by 2 bases and J by 0 bases, and 12 bases separated the two germline ends. This CDR3 spans 17 amino acids. Per the germline V gene, CDR1 is SGHRS and CDR2 is YFSETQ.

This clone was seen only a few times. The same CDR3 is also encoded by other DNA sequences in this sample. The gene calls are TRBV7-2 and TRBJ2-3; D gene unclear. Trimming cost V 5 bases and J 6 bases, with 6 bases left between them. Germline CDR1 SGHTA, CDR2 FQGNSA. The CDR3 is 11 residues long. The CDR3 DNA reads TGTGCCAGCAGCCCCCGGGATACGCAGTATTTT. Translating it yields CASSPRDTQYF.

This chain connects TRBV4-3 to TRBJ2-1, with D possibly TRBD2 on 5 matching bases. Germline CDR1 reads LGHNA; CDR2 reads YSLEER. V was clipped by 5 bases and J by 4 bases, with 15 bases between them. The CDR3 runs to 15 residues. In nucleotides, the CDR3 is TGCGCCAGCAGCTCTCCCGGAGGCCTTTACAATGAGCAGTTCTTC. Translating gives CASSSPGGLYNEQFF.

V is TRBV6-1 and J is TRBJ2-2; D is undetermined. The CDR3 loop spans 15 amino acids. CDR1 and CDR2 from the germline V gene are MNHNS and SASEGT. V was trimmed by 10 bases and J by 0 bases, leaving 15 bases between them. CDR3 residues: CATSTRIANTGELFF. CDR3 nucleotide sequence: TGTGCCACCTCGACAAGAATCGCGAACACCGGGGAGCTGTTTTTT.

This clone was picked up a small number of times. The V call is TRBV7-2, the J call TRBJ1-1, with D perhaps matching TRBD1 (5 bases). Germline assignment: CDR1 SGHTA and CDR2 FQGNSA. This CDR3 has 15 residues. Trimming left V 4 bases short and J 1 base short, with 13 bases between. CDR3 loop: CASSSRLGGNTEAFF. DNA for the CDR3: TGTGCCAGCAGCTCCAGGTTGGGGGGGAACACTGAAGCTTTCTTT.

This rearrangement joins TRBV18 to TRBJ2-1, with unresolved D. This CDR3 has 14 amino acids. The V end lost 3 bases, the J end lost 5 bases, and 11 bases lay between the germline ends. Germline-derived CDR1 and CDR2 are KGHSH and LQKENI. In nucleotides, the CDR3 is TGTGCCAGCTCACCTTTTGCGGTCCACAATGAGCAGTTCTTC. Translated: CASSPFAVHNEQFF.